This record covers a single T cell receptor (beta chain). Negative isolation yielded CD8+ and CD4+ T cells; FACS enriched TEMRA cells. The authors reverse transcribed roughly 0.5 to 1 ug RNA with random hexamers. TCR beta CDR3 was amplified by immunoSEQ multiplex PCR. This amplification extended across 54 Vbeta and 13 Jbeta segments. Via MiXCR, TCRdb re-called the immunoSEQ multiplex PCR reads, giving one row per CDR3 protein. The sample has 200,000 to 250,000 distinct CDR3 sequences, more than 85% seen once. This sample is part of a study of CD8 T cells in Susac syndrome. The CDR3 runs to 16 residues. V was trimmed by 3 bases and J by 1 base, leaving 15 bases between them. Germline CDR1 is LGHDT and CDR2 is YNNKEL (reference sequence).

The sequencing sample was made of CD4+ T cells from PBMCs. This receptor was obtained from a human donor with multiple sclerosis. This chain links TRBV3-1 with TRBJ2-5, with no clear D. This chain's CDR3 is CASSQGISRSQETQYF. The DNA of the CDR3 is TGTGCCAGCAGCCAGGGGATAAGCCGTTCCCAAGAGACCCAGTACTTC.